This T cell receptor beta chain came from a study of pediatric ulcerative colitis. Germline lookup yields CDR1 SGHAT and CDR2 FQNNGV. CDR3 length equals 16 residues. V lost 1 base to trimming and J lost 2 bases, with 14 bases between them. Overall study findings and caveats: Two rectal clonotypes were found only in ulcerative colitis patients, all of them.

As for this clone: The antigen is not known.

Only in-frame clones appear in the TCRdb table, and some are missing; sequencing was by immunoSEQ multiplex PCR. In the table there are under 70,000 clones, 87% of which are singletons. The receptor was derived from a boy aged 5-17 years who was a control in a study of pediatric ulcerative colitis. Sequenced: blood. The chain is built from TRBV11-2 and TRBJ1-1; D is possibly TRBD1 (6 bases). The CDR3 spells CASSLGSGTPNTEAFF. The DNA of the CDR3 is TGTGCCAGCAGCTTAGGATCCGGGACACCCAACACTGAAGCTTTCTTT.